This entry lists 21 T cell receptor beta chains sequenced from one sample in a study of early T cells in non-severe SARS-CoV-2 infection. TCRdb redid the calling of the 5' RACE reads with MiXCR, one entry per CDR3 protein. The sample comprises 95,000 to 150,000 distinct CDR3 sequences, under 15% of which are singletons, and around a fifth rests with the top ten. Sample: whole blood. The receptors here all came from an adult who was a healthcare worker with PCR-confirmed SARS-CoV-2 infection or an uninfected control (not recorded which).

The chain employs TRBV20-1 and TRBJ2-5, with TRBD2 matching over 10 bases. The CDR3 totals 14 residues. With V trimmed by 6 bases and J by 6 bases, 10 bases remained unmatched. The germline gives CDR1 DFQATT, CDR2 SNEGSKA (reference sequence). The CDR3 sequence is CSARQLAGMKTQYF. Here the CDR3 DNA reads TGCAGTGCCAGACAACTAGCGGGGATGAAGACCCAGTACTTC.

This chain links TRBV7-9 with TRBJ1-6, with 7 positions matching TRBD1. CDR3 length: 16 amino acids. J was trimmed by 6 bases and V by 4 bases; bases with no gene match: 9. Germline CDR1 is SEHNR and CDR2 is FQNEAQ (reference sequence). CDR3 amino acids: CASSSGQLWVNSPLHF. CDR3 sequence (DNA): TGTGCCAGCAGCTCGGGACAGCTCTGGGTTAATTCACCCCTCCACTTT.

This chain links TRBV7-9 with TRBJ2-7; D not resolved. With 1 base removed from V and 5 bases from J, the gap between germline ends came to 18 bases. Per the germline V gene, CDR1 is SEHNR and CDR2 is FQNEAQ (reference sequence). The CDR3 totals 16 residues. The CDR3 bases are TGTGCCAGCAGCTTAGTCTACCTGCGAGACCTCCACGAGCAGTACTTC. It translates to CASSLVYLRDLHEQYF.

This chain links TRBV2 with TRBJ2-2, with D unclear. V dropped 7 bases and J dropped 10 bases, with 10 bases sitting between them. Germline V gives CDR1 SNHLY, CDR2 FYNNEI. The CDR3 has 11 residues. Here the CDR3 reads CASTSREELFF. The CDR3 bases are TGTGCCAGCACGAGTCGTGAGGAGCTGTTTTTT.

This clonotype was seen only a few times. The CDR3 sequence: CASRAGDNYNEQFF. The CDR3 DNA reads as TGCGCCAGCCGAGCGGGGGACAATTACAATGAGCAGTTCTTC. V is TRBV10-2 and J is TRBJ2-1; 8 bases are a match to TRBD2. From germline, CDR1 is WSHSY and CDR2 SAAADI. The CDR3 loop spans 14 amino acids. The V and J ends lost 8 bases and 4 bases, in that order; junction bases with no gene match: 7.

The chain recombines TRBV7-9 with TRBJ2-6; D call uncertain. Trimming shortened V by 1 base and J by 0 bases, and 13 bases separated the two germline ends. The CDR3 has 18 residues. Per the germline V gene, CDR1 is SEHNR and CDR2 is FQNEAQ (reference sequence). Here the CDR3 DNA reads TGTGCCAGCAGCTTAGTCGGTGGGCACCCCTCTGGGGCCAACGTCCTGACTTTC. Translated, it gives CASSLVGGHPSGANVLTF.

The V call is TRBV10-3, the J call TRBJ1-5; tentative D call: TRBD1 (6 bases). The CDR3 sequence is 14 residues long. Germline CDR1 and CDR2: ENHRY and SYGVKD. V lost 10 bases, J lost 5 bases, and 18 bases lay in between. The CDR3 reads CATSLGTSYQPQHF. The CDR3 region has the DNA TGTGCCACCTCACTCGGGACATCCTATCAGCCCCAGCATTTT.

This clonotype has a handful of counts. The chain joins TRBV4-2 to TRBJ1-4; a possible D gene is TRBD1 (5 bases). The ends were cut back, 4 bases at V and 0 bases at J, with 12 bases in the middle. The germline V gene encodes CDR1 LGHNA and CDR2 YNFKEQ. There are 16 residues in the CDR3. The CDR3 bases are TGTGCCAGCAGCCGGCTGGGGCCCGCAACTAATGAAAAACTGTTTTTT. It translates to CASSRLGPATNEKLFF.

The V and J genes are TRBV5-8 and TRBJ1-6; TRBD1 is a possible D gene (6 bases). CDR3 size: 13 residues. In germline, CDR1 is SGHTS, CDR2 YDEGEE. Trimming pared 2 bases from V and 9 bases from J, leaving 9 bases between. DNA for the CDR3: TGTGCCAGCAGCTTTCGACAGGTTTCACCCCTCCACTTT. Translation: CASSFRQVSPLHF.

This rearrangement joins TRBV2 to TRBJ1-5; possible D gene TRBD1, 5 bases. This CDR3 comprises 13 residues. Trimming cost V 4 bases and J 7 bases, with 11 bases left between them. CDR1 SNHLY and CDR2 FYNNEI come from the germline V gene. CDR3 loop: CASSVGARQPQHF. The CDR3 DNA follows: TGTGCCAGCAGTGTCGGGGCCAGGCAGCCCCAGCATTTT.

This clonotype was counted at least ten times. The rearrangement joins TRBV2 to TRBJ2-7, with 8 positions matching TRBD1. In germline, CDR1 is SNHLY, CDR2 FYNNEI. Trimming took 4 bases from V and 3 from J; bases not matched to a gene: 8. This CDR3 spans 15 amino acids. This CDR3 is CASSGGTGDIYEQYF. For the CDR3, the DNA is TGTGCCAGCAGTGGCGGGACAGGAGATATCTACGAGCAGTACTTC.

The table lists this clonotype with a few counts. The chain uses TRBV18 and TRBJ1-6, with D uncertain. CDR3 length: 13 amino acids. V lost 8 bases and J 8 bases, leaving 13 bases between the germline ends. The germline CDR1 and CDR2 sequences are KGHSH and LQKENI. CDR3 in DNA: TGTGCCAGCCGCGATATGAATGATTCACCCCTCCACTTT. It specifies CASRDMNDSPLHF.

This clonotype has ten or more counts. The CDR3 spells CSAQASAETQYF. In DNA form, the CDR3 reads TGCAGTGCTCAAGCCTCTGCCGAGACCCAGTACTTC. The genes are TRBV20-1 and TRBJ2-5; D is undetermined. Germline V gene sequence: CDR1 DFQATT, CDR2 SNEGSKA (reference sequence). This CDR3 contains 12 residues. The V gene lost 5 bases and the J gene lost 5 bases, with 12 bases spanning the gap.

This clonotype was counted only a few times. CDR3 loop: CASSRTATGELFF. The DNA for the CDR3 is TGTGCCAGCAGTAGGACTGCCACCGGGGAGCTGTTTTTT. The chain couples TRBV2 to TRBJ2-2; D possibly corresponds to TRBD2 (5 bases). The V gene's germline CDR1 is SNHLY and CDR2 FYNNEI. CDR3 length equals 13 residues. V gave up 5 bases and J gave up 4 bases, with 8 bases separating them.

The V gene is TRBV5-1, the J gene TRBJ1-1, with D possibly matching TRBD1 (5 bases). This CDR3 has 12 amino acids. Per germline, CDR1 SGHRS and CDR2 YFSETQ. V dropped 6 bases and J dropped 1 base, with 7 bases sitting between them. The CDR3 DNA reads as TGCGCCAGCACAGGGCAGAACACTGAAGCTTTCTTT. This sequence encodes CASTGQNTEAFF. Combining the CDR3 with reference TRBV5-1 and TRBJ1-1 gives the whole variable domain KAGVTQTPRYLIKTRGQQVTLSCSPISGHRSVSWYQQTPGQGLQFLFEYFSETQRNKGNFPGRFSGRQFSNSRSEMNVSTLELGDSALYLCASTGQNTEAFFGQGTRLTVV.

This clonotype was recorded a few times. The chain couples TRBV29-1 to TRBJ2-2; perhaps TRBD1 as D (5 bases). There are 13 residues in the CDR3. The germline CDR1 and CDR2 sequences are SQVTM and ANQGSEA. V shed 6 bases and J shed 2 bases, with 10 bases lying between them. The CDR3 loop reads CSVLQANTGELFF. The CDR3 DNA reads TGCAGCGTGCTACAGGCAAACACCGGGGAGCTGTTTTTT.

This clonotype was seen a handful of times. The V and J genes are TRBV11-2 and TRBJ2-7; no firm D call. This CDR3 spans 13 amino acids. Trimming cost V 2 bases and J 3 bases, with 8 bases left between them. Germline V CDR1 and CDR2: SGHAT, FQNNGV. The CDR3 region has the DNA TGTGCCAGCAGCTTACGAGAATACTACGAGCAGTACTTC. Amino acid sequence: CASSLREYYEQYF. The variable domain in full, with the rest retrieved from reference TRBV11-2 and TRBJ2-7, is EAGVAQSPRYKIIEKRQSVAFWCNPISGHATLYWYQQILGQGPKLLIQFQNNGVVDDSQLPKDRFSAERLKGVDSTLKIQPAKLEDSAVYLCASSLREYYEQYFGPGTRLTVT.

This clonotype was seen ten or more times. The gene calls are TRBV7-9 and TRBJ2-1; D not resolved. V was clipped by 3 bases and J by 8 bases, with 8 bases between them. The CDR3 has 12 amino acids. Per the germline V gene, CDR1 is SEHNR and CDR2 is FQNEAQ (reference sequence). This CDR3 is CASSFERDEQFF. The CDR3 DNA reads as TGTGCCAGCAGCTTTGAAAGGGATGAGCAGTTCTTC. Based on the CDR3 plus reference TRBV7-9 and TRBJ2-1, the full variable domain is DTGVSQNPRHKITKRGQNVTFRCDPISEHNRLYWYRQTLGQGPEFLTYFQNEAQLEKSRLLSDRFSAERPKGSFSTLEIQRTEQGDSAMYLCASSFERDEQFFGPGTRLTVL.

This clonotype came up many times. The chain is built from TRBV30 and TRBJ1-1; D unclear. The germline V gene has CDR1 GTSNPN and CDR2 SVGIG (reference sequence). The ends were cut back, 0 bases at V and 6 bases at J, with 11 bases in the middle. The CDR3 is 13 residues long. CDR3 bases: TGTGCCTGGAGTGTATCGGGCAGTTCTGAAGCTTTCTTT. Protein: CAWSVSGSSEAFF.

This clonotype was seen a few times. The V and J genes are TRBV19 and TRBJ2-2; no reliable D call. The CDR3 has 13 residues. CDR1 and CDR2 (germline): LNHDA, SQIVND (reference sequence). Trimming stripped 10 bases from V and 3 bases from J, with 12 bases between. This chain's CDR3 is CATPRADTGELFF. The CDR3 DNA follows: TGTGCCACCCCCCGGGCGGACACCGGGGAGCTGTTTTTT.

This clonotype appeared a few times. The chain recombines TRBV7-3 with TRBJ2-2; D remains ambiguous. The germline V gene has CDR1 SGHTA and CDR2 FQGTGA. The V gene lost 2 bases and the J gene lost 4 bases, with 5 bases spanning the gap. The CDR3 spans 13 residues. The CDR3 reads CASSLAATGELFF. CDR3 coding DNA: TGTGCCAGCAGCTTAGCGGCCACCGGGGAGCTGTTTTTT.